The rows below give T cell receptor beta chains drawn from one sample of a study of T cells in Graves' hyperthyroidism and ophthalmopathy. TCRdb re-derived calls from the multiplex PCR reads in MiXCR, one entry per CDR3 protein. The profile shows about 840,000 distinct CDR3 sequences, around 38% of them singletons. Specimen: blood. Receptors were obtained from a man between 18 and 29 years old with Graves' hyperthyroidism. CDR3s include the opening cysteine and the closing phenylalanine or tryptophan. A D gene is named only where the DNA matches it firmly. Not all rows give a size; the values are once, few, many and, for expanded clones, a class.

TRBJ1-1 TRBV4-1 . . CASSRIGAHTEAFF TGCGCCAGCAGCCGTATAGGGGCCCACACTGAAGCTTTCTTT
TRBJ2-7 TRBV15 . TRBD1 CATSPTEQGVTYEQYF TGTGCCACCAGCCCCACAGAACAGGGGGTAACCTACGAGCAGTACTTC
TRBJ1-5 TRBV2 . . CASSLRPENQPQHF TGTGCCAGCAGTCTCCGACCGGAAAATCAGCCCCAGCATTTT
TRBJ1-1 TRBV7-2 . . CASSLGERQKAFF TGTGCCAGCAGCTTAGGGGAAAGACAGAAAGCTTTCTTT
TRBJ2-5 TRBV4-1 . . CASSHFLAWGETQYF TGCGCCAGCAGCCATTTTCTGGCCTGGGGAGAGACCCAGTACTTC
TRBJ2-5 TRBV9 few . CASSVEGDRETQYF TGTGCCAGCAGCGTGGAGGGAGACAGGGAGACCCAGTACTTC
TRBJ2-2 TRBV10-3 many . CAISESRPNTGELFF TGTGCCATCAGTGAGTCTCGGCCGAACACCGGGGAGCTGTTTTTT
TRBJ2-3 TRBV24-1 . TRBD2 CATSDWPQRGNTDTQYF TGTGCCACCAGTGATTGGCCCCAGCGGGGGAACACAGATACGCAGTATTTT
TRBJ2-2 TRBV24-1 . TRBD1 CATSDGTGATGELFF TGTGCCACCAGTGATGGGACAGGGGCCACCGGGGAGCTGTTTTTT
TRBJ1-5 TRBV7-9 . TRBD1 CASSHPQGVNQPQHF TGCGCCAGCAGCCACCCACAGGGGGTAAATCAGCCCCAGCATTTT
TRBJ2-2 TRBV7-8 few . CASSFLRGRAQTGELFF TGTGCCAGCAGCTTTCTGAGGGGCCGGGCGCAGACCGGGGAGCTGTTTTTT
TRBJ1-6 TRBV12-3/TRBV12-4 many . CASREPNSPLHF TGTGCCAGCAGGGAACCTAATTCACCCCTCCACTTT